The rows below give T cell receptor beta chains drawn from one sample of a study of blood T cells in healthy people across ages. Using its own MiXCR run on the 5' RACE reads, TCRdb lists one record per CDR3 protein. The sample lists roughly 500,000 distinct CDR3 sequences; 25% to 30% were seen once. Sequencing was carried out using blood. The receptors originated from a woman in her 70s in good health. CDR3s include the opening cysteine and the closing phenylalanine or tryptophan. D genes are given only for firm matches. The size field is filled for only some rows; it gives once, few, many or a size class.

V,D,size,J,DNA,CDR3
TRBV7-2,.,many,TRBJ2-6,TGTGCCAGCAGCCCCGGGGGCTCTGGGGCCAACGTCCTGACTTTC,CASSPGGSGANVLTF
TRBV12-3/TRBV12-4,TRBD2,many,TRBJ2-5,TGTGCCAGCAGTTTTTCTGGGACTAGCGGGGGGGCTGGCGAGACCCAGTACTTC,CASSFSGTSGGAGETQYF
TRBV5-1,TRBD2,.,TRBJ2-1,TGCGCCAGCAGCTATATACCGGGACTAGCGGGGGTGTACAATGAGCAGTTCTTC,CASSYIPGLAGVYNEQFF
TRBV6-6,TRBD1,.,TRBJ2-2,TGTGCCAGCAGACGGGACAGGGGGCAAATCGGGGAGCTGTTTTTT,CASRRDRGQIGELFF
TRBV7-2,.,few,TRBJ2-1,TGTGCCAGCAGCGCCCTAAGGGCAATCCACAATGAGCAGTTCTTC,CASSALRAIHNEQFF
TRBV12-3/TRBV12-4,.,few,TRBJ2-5,TGTGCCAGCAGTTATATAAGAAGGACAGCCCTGGGAGAGACCCAGTACTTC,CASSYIRRTALGETQYF
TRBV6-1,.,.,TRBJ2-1,TGTGCCAGCAGTGAGTGGGACTCCGAGGGGAATGAGCAGTTCTTC,CASSEWDSEGNEQFF
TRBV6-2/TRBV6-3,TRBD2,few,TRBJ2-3,TGTGCCAGCACCAAACAAAGAACCGGGGGGGCAGATACGCAGTATTTT,CASTKQRTGGADTQYF
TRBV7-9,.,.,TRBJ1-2,TGTGCCAGCAGCCCCGCGGGGGAAGGCTACACCTTC,CASSPAGEGYTF
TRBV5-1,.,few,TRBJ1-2,TGCGCCAGCAGCTTGGACGAGAACTATGGCTACACCTTC,CASSLDENYGYTF
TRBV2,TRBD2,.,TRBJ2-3,TGTGCCAGCAGACGTAGCGGGGCCCTTACAGATACGCAGTATTTT,CASRRSGALTDTQYF
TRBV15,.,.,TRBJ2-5,TGTGCCACCAGCAGAAACAGGGAAAAGTACTTC,CATSRNREKYF
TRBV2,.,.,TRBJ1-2,TGTGCCAGCAGCGACCCTGGCAGGGGTGGCTACACCTTC,CASSDPGRGGYTF
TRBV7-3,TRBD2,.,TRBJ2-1,TGTGCCAGCGGCGGGACTAGGGGTGAGCAGTTCTTC,CASGGTRGEQFF
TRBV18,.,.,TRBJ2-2,TGTGCCAGCTCGAGTCGCGCGGAGGGGTACGCGAACACCGGGGAGCTGTTTTTT,CASSSRAEGYANTGELFF
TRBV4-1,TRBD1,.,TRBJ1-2,TGCGCCAGCAGCCAAGTGGAGGGGGCGAGGTATGGCTACACCTTC,CASSQVEGARYGYTF
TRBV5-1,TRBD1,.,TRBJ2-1,TGCGCCAGCAGCCGGCCCCAGGGGGACCGAAGTGAGCAGTTCTTC,CASSRPQGDRSEQFF
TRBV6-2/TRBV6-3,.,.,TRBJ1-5,TGTGCCAGCAGCCTTTTCGATCCCGACTATCAGCCCCAGCATTTT,CASSLFDPDYQPQHF
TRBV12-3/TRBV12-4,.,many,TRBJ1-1,TGTGCCAGCAGCTTATCAGCGAACACTGAAGCTTTCTTT,CASSLSANTEAFF
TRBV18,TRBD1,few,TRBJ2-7,TGTGCCAGCTCACTCGGACAGGGGGCGTGGAACGAGCAGTACTTC,CASSLGQGAWNEQYF
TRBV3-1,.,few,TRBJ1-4,TGTGCCAGCAGCAAGAATGAAAAACTGTTTTTT,CASSKNEKLFF
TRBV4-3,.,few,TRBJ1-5,TGCGCCAGCAGCCAAGATCCGGGGGGCAATCAGCCCCAGCATTTT,CASSQDPGGNQPQHF
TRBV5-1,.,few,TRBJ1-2,TGCGCCAGCAGTGATTCTAACTATGGCTACACCTTC,CASSDSNYGYTF
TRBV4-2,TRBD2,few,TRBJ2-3,TGTGCCAGCAGCCAAGTCGATCTAGCGGCCGGTAGCACAGATACGCAGTATTTT,CASSQVDLAAGSTDTQYF
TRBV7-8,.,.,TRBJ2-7,TGTGCCAGCAGCTTGGGCTACAAGCAGTACTTC,CASSLGYKQYF
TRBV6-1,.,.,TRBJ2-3,TGTGCCAGCAGTGAAGGTAGAGAGGCAGATACGCAGTATTTT,CASSEGREADTQYF